A single sample is the source of the 21 T cell receptor beta chains below, sequenced in a study of blood T cell repertoires in COVID-19. The assay was immunoSEQ multiplex PCR, and TCRdb's table has in-frame clones only and misses some. The sample lists around 130,000 clones, around 76% occurring once. Material for sequencing was peripheral blood. The receptors originated from a human donor in a cohort sampled during active COVID-19.

This clone was observed a handful of times. V and J are TRBV5-6 and TRBJ1-2; 9 nucleotides line up with TRBD1. Germline loops: CDR1 SGHDT, CDR2 YYEEEE. After removal of 2 bases from V and 3 bases from J, the junction contained 5 bases not matched to a gene. The CDR3 runs to 15 residues. For the CDR3, the DNA is TGTGCCAGCAGCTTACAGGGGGCCGGGGACTATGGCTACACCTTC. Protein sequence: CASSLQGAGDYGYTF.

The V call is TRBV11-2, the J call TRBJ2-7; D gene unclear. V lost 7 bases, J lost 0 bases, and 13 bases lay in between. Germline CDR1 reads SGHAT; CDR2 reads FQNNGV. The CDR3 extends over 14 amino acids. The CDR3 nucleotides are TGTGCCAGCATCCCAGACTGGAACTCCTACGAGCAGTACTTC. Its protein product is CASIPDWNSYEQYF.

This clone has more than one count but fewer than ten. The chain recombines TRBV3-1 (or the pseudogene TRBV3-2) with TRBJ2-7; D call uncertain. Germline values: CDR1 LGHDT, CDR2 YNNKEL (reference sequence). The CDR3 runs 16 residues. V was cut by 1 base and J by 0 bases, with 13 bases left in between. The CDR3 region has the DNA TGTGCCAGCAGCCAAGCACGCGACACGGTCTCCTACGAGCAGTACTTC. It translates to CASSQARDTVSYEQYF.

The J gene is TRBJ2-5, the V gene TRBV2; 10 nucleotides match TRBD2. Germline trimming cut 8 bases from V and 2 bases from J; bases unmatched to any gene: 8. Germline assignment: CDR1 SNHLY and CDR2 FYNNEI. The CDR3 consists of 15 residues. The DNA for the CDR3 is TGTGCCAGCGCCCTAGCGGGGGCCGATCAAGAGACCCAGTACTTC. Its protein product is CASALAGADQETQYF.

The genes are TRBV27 and TRBJ1-1; TRBD1 is a possible D gene (5 bases). The CDR3 covers 16 residues. Trimming removed 2 bases from V and 0 bases from J, with 13 bases in between. CDR1 is MNHEY and CDR2 is SMNVEV in the germline V gene (reference sequence). The CDR3 is CASSLGYRGVNTEAFF. DNA of the CDR3: TGTGCCAGCAGTTTAGGGTACCGGGGGGTGAACACTGAAGCTTTCTTT.

The chain joins TRBV28 to TRBJ1-1, with D possibly being TRBD1 (5 bases). The CDR3 length is 18 residues. CDR1 and CDR2 from the germline V gene are MDHEN and SYDVKM. Trimming cost V 6 bases and J 0 bases, with 23 bases left between them. The CDR3 spells CASSPTGDWLVMNTEAFF. The CDR3 coding sequence is TGTGCCAGCAGCCCCACGGGGGACTGGCTTGTCATGAACACTGAAGCTTTCTTT.

This clone was recorded once. The chain joins TRBV19 to TRBJ2-2; D remains unclear. Germline V gene data show CDR1 as LNHDA and CDR2 as SQIVND (reference sequence). CDR3 size: 13 residues. The germline V and J ends were trimmed by 3 bases and 0 bases, with 2 bases remaining between them. Here the CDR3 DNA reads TGTGCCAGTAGTATCACGAACACCGGGGAGCTGTTTTTT. Translated, it gives CASSITNTGELFF.

This clone turned up a few times. The chain employs TRBV19 and TRBJ2-2; TRBD1 aligns across 11 bases. This CDR3 is built from 14 residues. CDR1 and CDR2 (germline): LNHDA, SQIVND (reference sequence). V lost 7 bases, J lost 6 bases, and 4 bases stayed unmatched. CDR3 sequence (DNA): TGTGCCAGTACGAGGGACAGGGGGGCCGGGGAGCTGTTTTTT. It codes for CASTRDRGAGELFF.

The chain carries TRBV27 and TRBJ1-1, with D unclear. V was shortened by 4 bases and J by 1 base, with 7 bases between the two germline ends. Looked up from germline, CDR1 is MNHEY and CDR2 is SMNVEV (reference sequence). The CDR3 consists of 13 residues. As DNA, the CDR3 is TGTGCCAGCAGTTCGGCGGGGAACACTGAAGCTTTCTTT. Its protein is CASSSAGNTEAFF.

This chain joins TRBV7-2 and TRBJ1-2; the D is unclear. CDR1 SGHTA and CDR2 FQGNSA come from the germline V gene. This CDR3 comprises 15 residues. Deletions cut 1 base from V and 0 bases from J, with 9 bases between. Here the CDR3 reads CASSLDQAPNYGYTF. The CDR3 nucleotides read TGTGCCAGCAGCTTAGACCAGGCTCCTAACTATGGCTACACCTTC.

V is TRBV1 and J is TRBJ1-1. TRBV1 is given as a pseudogene. The CDR3 is 15 amino acids. The chain's CDR3 is CTSSQDLRVPTEAFF. CDR3 DNA sequence: TGCACCAGCAGCCAAGATCTGAGGGTCCCAACTGAAGCTTTCTTT.

The chain joins TRBV20-1 to TRBJ2-3, with D maybe TRBD1 (5 bases). Germline loops: CDR1 DFQATT, CDR2 SNEGSKA (reference sequence). CDR3 length: 13 residues. Trimming left V 3 bases short and J 2 bases short, with 9 bases between. The CDR3: CSASIGVTDTQYF. The CDR3 nucleotides are TGCAGTGCTAGTATAGGGGTCACAGATACGCAGTATTTT.

This clone was picked up a small number of times. The chain joins TRBV28 to TRBJ1-6, with TRBD1 as a possible D gene (6 bases). Per germline, CDR1 MDHEN and CDR2 SYDVKM. V was trimmed by 2 bases and J by 7 bases, leaving 15 bases between them. The CDR3 contains 16 residues. CDR3 in amino acids: CASSLIRAGVNSPLHF. The CDR3 DNA reads as TGTGCCAGCAGTTTAATTCGGGCAGGGGTCAATTCACCCCTCCACTTT.

The chain couples TRBV2 to TRBJ2-6; D gene ambiguous. Deletions cut 6 bases from V and 4 bases from J, with 13 bases between. Germline assignment: CDR1 SNHLY and CDR2 FYNNEI. This CDR3 region has 15 residues. CDR3 amino acids: CASRGPRLGANVLTF. Written as DNA, the CDR3 is TGTGCCAGCAGGGGCCCCCGGCTAGGGGCCAACGTCCTGACTTTC.

The chain carries TRBV5-1 and TRBJ2-2; D is perhaps TRBD2 (6 bases). CDR3 size: 15 residues. V lost 4 bases and J 4 bases, leaving 14 bases between the germline ends. Germline CDR1 reads SGHRS; CDR2 reads YFSETQ. The CDR3 DNA reads TGCGCCAGCAGCGCTAGCGACGGGGGCACCGGGGAGCTGTTTTTT. The encoded protein is CASSASDGGTGELFF.

The rearrangement links TRBV5-1 to TRBJ1-3; no clear D gene. The CDR3 totals 14 residues. V lost 0 bases and J 3 bases, leaving 7 bases between the germline ends. CDR1 SGHRS and CDR2 YFSETQ come from the germline V gene. The CDR3 DNA reads as TGCGCCAGCAGCTTGGCCTCTAATGGAAACACCATATATTTT. It encodes CASSLASNGNTIYF.

The rearrangement links TRBV3-1 (or the pseudogene TRBV3-2) to TRBJ1-5; perhaps TRBD1 as D (5 bases). Germline CDR1 reads LGHDT; CDR2 reads YNNKEL (reference sequence). The V end lost 4 bases, the J end lost 0 bases, and 10 bases lay between the germline ends. The CDR3 extends over 15 amino acids. The CDR3 region is CASSRDSHSNQPQHF. CDR3 coding DNA: TGTGCCAGCAGCCGGGACTCCCATAGCAATCAGCCCCAGCATTTT.

This sequence joins TRBV7-9 and TRBJ1-2, with TRBD1 identical over 7 bases. This CDR3 contains 14 residues. Germline loops: CDR1 SEHNR, CDR2 FQNEAQ (reference sequence). V shed 1 base and J 4 bases; nucleotides not matched to a gene: 3. CDR3 in DNA: TGTGCCAGCAGCTTAGGAGACAGGGCCTATGGCTACACCTTC. Protein product: CASSLGDRAYGYTF.

CDR3 sequence: CASSKRLGGGAFDQPQHF. The CDR3 coding sequence is TGTGCCAGCAGCAAAAGATTGGGTGGGGGGGCCTTCGATCAGCCCCAGCATTTT. The chain has TRBV21-1 and TRBJ1-5. TRBV21-1 is shown as a pseudogene. This CDR3 has 18 amino acids.

This clone turned up a few times. Here the CDR3 DNA reads TGTGCCAGCAGCTCACAGGTGGGCGGGGAGCTGTTTTTT. It encodes CASSSQVGGELFF. This rearrangement joins TRBV5-6 to TRBJ2-2; weak D call: TRBD1 (5 bases). The V and J ends lost 3 bases and 7 bases respectively, with 10 bases between them. The CDR3 is 13 residues long. Germline assignment: CDR1 SGHDT and CDR2 YYEEEE.

This chain uses TRBV5-6 with TRBJ1-2; TRBD1 matches at 7 bases. The length of the CDR3 is 14 residues. The germline V gene has CDR1 SGHDT and CDR2 YYEEEE. V lost 4 bases, J lost 4 bases, and 7 bases stayed unmatched. The CDR3 coding sequence is TGTGCCAGCAGCCCTTGGGACAGTCCCTATGGCTACACCTTC. Translated, it gives CASSPWDSPYGYTF.